This passage covers 20 T cell receptor beta chains from one sample sequenced in a study of graft-versus-host responses after intestinal transplantation. Clones were read by immunoSEQ multiplex PCR, and TCRdb kept only the in-frame ones, dropping some. Of about 92,000 clones listed, about 90% are singletons. Antigen specificity for these receptors is unknown. The sample in question was unstimulated CD8+ T cells sorted from spleen or lymph node cells, obtained before intestinal transplant. Every receptor here comes from a human donor who received an intestinal transplant.

This chain uses TRBV19 with TRBJ2-7; D unresolved. The CDR3 totals 14 residues. V was clipped by 3 bases and J by 0 bases, with 9 bases between them. CDR1 and CDR2 (germline): LNHDA, SQIVND (reference sequence). The CDR3 sequence is CASSMWFSSYEQYF. The DNA of the CDR3 is TGTGCCAGTAGTATGTGGTTTAGCTCCTACGAGCAGTACTTC.

The chain uses TRBV6-5 and TRBJ1-5; D remains unclear. The CDR3 contains 15 residues. Looked up from germline, CDR1 is MNHEY and CDR2 is SVGAGI. The V end lost 10 bases, the J end lost 0 bases, and 16 bases lay between the germline ends. The CDR3 nucleotides read TGTGCCACCGACACAGCGATCTATAGCAATCAGCCCCAGCATTTT. It codes for CATDTAIYSNQPQHF.

The chain recombines TRBV6-5 with TRBJ2-7, with 8 bases fitting TRBD1. The trim removed 5 bases at V and 7 bases at J, leaving 13 bases unmatched. CDR3 length: 15 residues. CDR1 is MNHEY, CDR2 SVGAGI, per germline. CDR3: CASSVFQGAPQEQYF. The DNA for the CDR3 is TGTGCCAGCAGTGTCTTTCAGGGGGCACCCCAGGAGCAGTACTTC.

The genes are TRBV9 and TRBJ2-3; TRBD2 matches 12 bases. The CDR3 has 17 amino acids. Germline trimming cut 2 bases from V and 1 base from J; bases unmatched to any gene: 5. In germline, CDR1 is SGDLS, CDR2 YYNGEE. CDR3 sequence: CASSVKASGGGTDTQYF. CDR3 nucleotides: TGTGCCAGCAGCGTGAAGGCTAGCGGGGGGGGCACAGATACGCAGTATTTT.

The CDR3 loop is CASSLGYGTDSYEQYF. CDR3 DNA: TGTGCCAGCAGCTTAGGGTACGGGACAGACTCCTACGAGCAGTACTTC. V usage is TRBV7-9 and J usage is TRBJ2-7, with 7 positions matching TRBD1. V trimming: 1 base; J trimming: 0 bases; junction bases outside the gene matches: 6. The CDR3 runs 16 residues. Germline CDR1 reads SEHNR; CDR2 reads FQNEAQ (reference sequence).

This chain joins TRBV4-1 and TRBJ1-1; the D is unclear. CDR3 size: 17 residues. V shed 4 bases and J shed 0 bases, with 18 bases lying between them. Germline CDR1 and CDR2: MGHRA and YSYEKL. CDR3 sequence reads: CASSRVTIGIMNTEAFF. The DNA for the CDR3 is TGCGCCAGCAGCCGAGTGACTATAGGGATTATGAACACTGAAGCTTTCTTT.

The chain carries TRBV7-3 and TRBJ1-2; D call uncertain. V shed 2 bases and J shed 4 bases, with 8 bases lying between them. Germline assignment: CDR1 SGHTA and CDR2 FQGTGA. The CDR3 totals 13 residues. CDR3 in DNA: TGTGCCAGCAGCTTAGACGGCAGCTATGGCTACACCTTC. This sequence encodes CASSLDGSYGYTF. Based on the CDR3 plus reference TRBV7-3 and TRBJ1-2, the full variable domain is GAGVSQTPSNKVTEKGKYVELRCDPISGHTALYWYRQSLGQGPEFLIYFQGTGAADDSGLPNDRFFAVRPEGSVSTLKIQRTERGDSAVYLCASSLDGSYGYTFGSGTRLTVV.

This chain joins TRBV6-5 and TRBJ2-1; D remains ambiguous. Germline V CDR1 and CDR2: MNHEY, SVGAGI. The CDR3 totals 15 residues. Trimming took off 0 bases at V and 7 bases at J, with 13 bases between the two ends. The CDR3 nucleotides read TGTGCCAGCAGTTACTCGTACCAAGTCCAGAATGAGCAGTTCTTC. Translated: CASSYSYQVQNEQFF.

The chain couples TRBV27 to TRBJ1-1; D gene uncertain. Germline V lookup: CDR1 MNHEY, CDR2 SMNVEV (reference sequence). The CDR3 sequence is 13 residues long. Trimming removed 2 bases from V and 2 bases from J, with 6 bases in between. The CDR3 DNA follows: TGTGCCAGCAGTTTAAAGGGAAACACTGAAGCTTTCTTT. This codes for CASSLKGNTEAFF.

The gene calls are TRBV7-2 and TRBJ2-1, with D maybe TRBD2 (6 bases). The CDR3 spans 14 residues. V dropped 4 bases and J dropped 7 bases, with 14 bases sitting between them. Germline CDR1 and CDR2: SGHTA and FQGNSA. CDR3 in amino acids: CASSSELADNEQFF. The CDR3 nucleotides are TGTGCCAGCAGCTCCGAACTAGCCGATAATGAGCAGTTCTTC. Variable domain in full (rest from reference TRBV7-2 and TRBJ2-1): GAGVSQSPSNKVTEKGKDVELRCDPISGHTALYWYRQSLGQGLEFLIYFQGNSAPDKSGLPSDRFSAERTGGSVSTLTIQRTQQEDSAVYLCASSSELADNEQFFGPGTRLTVL.

The chain is built from TRBV7-3 and TRBJ2-2; 11 bases line up with TRBD2. The germline V gene has CDR1 SGHTA and CDR2 FQGTGA. The J segment lost 4 bases and the V segment lost 2 bases, leaving 18 bases of the junction unmatched. This CDR3 has 21 amino acids. The CDR3 region is CASSLYVLAGAGASSTGELFF. Written as DNA, the CDR3 is TGTGCCAGCAGCTTATATGTACTAGCGGGAGCGGGCGCGAGTAGCACCGGGGAGCTGTTTTTT.

This clone was detected once. The chain employs TRBV27 and TRBJ2-7, with TRBD2 as a possible D gene (6 bases). The CDR3 loop spans 14 amino acids. Germline loops: CDR1 MNHEY, CDR2 SMNVEV (reference sequence). Trimming pared 8 bases from V and 7 bases from J, leaving 21 bases between. The CDR3 here is CASGPGLDLLEQYF. The CDR3 region has the DNA TGTGCCAGCGGTCCGGGACTCGACCTTCTAGAGCAGTACTTC.

CDR3 loop: CASSFGGVGDSNQPQHF. CDR3 bases: TGTGCCAGCAGCTTCGGAGGGGTAGGGGATAGCAATCAGCCCCAGCATTTT. V is TRBV5-6 and J is TRBJ1-5; D may be TRBD1 (5 bases). Germline V gives CDR1 SGHDT, CDR2 YYEEEE. The V end was cut by 2 bases, the J end by 0 bases, with 15 bases between. CDR3 length equals 17 residues.

The V gene is TRBV9, the J gene TRBJ1-4, with D perhaps TRBD1 (6 bases). Germline lookup yields CDR1 SGDLS and CDR2 YYNGEE. Between the trimmed V and J ends, which lost 3 bases and 6 bases, there was a span of 15 bases. The CDR3 is 15 residues long. Here the CDR3 DNA reads TGTGCCAGCAGCGGCAAACAGGGAGAAGATGAAAAACTGTTTTTT. Its protein is CASSGKQGEDEKLFF. The full variable domain, with the rest looked up from reference TRBV9 and TRBJ1-4, is DSGVTQTPKHLITATGQRVTLRCSPRSGDLSVYWYQQSLDQGLQFLIQYYNGEERAKGNILERFSAQQFPDLHSELNLSSLELGDSALYFCASSGKQGEDEKLFFGSGTQLSVL.

The chain has TRBV7-9 and TRBJ2-3, with 10 bases lining up with TRBD2. CDR3 length: 15 residues. The germline V gene has CDR1 SEHNR and CDR2 FQNEAQ (reference sequence). V was clipped by 3 bases and J by 4 bases; unmatched bases: 4. CDR3 region: CASSFSGLAPDTQYF. CDR3 DNA: TGTGCCAGCAGCTTCTCGGGACTAGCGCCAGATACGCAGTATTTT.

This chain connects TRBV5-6 to TRBJ2-1, with 8 bases that match TRBD2. Germline values: CDR1 SGHDT, CDR2 YYEEEE. The CDR3 spans 15 residues. V lost 2 bases and J lost 1; bases outside the gene matches: 2. In DNA, the CDR3 is TGTGCCAGCAGCTTTGGCGGGGGGTCCTACAATGAGCAGTTCTTC. Amino acids: CASSFGGGSYNEQFF.

The rearrangement uses TRBV4-1 and TRBJ2-1, with a weak D call TRBD2 (6 bases). In germline, CDR1 is MGHRA, CDR2 YSYEKL. V was clipped by 1 base and J by 7 bases, with 11 bases between them. CDR3 length: 14 amino acids. The DNA for the CDR3 is TGCGCCAGCAGCCAAGTGGGGGGATCTAATGAGCAGTTCTTC. Protein product: CASSQVGGSNEQFF.

The V call is TRBV27, the J call TRBJ2-7; 8 bases line up with TRBD1. V lost 0 bases, J lost 6 bases, and 4 bases stayed unmatched. The CDR3 is 14 amino acids. Germline loops: CDR1 MNHEY, CDR2 SMNVEV (reference sequence). This CDR3 reads CASSLSGTGSEQYF. The CDR3 coding sequence is TGTGCCAGCAGTTTATCGGGGACAGGTAGCGAGCAGTACTTC.

The chain is built from TRBV28 and TRBJ2-7; D might be TRBD1 or TRBD2, each matching 5 bases. The CDR3 covers 13 residues. The ends were cut back, 8 bases at V and 2 bases at J, with 13 bases in the middle. The V gene's germline CDR1 is MDHEN and CDR2 SYDVKM. The CDR3 loop reads CASDPRGAYEQYF. DNA for the CDR3: TGTGCCAGCGACCCCCGAGGGGCCTACGAGCAGTACTTC.

The rearrangement joins TRBV5-1 to TRBJ2-7, with 7 positions matching TRBD2. The CDR3 contains 13 residues. The V segment lost 4 bases and the J segment 6 bases; nucleotides outside the gene matches: 7. Germline V lookup: CDR1 SGHRS, CDR2 YFSETQ. The CDR3 protein is CASSLTSPVEQYF. CDR3 nucleotide sequence: TGCGCCAGCAGCCTGACTAGCCCCGTCGAGCAGTACTTC.